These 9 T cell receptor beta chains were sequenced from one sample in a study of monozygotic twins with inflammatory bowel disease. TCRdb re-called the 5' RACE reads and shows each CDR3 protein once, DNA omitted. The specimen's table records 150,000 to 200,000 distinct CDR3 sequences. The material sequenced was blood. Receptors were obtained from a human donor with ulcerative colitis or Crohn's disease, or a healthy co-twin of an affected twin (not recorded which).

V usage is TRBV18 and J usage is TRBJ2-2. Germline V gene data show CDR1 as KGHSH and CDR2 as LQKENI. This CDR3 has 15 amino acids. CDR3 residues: CASSPGIITTGELFF.

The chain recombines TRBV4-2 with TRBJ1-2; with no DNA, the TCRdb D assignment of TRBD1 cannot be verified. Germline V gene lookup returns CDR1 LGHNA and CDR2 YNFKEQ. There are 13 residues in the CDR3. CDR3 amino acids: CASGGQGGYGYTF.

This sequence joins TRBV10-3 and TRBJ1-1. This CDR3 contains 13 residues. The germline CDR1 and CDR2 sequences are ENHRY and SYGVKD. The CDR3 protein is CAITMGRNTEAFF.

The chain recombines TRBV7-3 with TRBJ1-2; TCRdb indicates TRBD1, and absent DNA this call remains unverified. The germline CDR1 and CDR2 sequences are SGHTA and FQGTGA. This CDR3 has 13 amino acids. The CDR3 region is CASSPTGSYGYTF.

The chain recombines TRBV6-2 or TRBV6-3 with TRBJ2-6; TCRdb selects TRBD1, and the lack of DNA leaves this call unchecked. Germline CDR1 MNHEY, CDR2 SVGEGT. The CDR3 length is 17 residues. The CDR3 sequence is CASLRDRENSGANVLTF.

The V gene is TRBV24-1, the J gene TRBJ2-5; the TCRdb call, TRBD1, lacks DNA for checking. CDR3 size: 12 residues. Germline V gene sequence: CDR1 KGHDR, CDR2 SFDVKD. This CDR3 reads CATSGGPRTQYF.

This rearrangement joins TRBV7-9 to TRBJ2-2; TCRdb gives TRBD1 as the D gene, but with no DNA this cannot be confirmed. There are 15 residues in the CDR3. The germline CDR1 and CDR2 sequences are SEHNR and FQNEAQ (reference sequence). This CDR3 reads CSSFSGAANTGELFF.

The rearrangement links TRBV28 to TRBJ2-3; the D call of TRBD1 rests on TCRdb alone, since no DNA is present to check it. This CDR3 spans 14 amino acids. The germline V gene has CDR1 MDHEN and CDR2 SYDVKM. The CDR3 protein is CASSTGQYTDTQYF.

CDR3 amino acids: CASSPGDSLREQYF. V usage is TRBV5-5 and J usage is TRBJ2-7; the TCRdb call, TRBD2, lacks DNA for checking. This CDR3 region has 14 residues. Germline values: CDR1 SGHKS, CDR2 YYEKEE (reference sequence).